A single sample gave rise to the 25 T cell receptor beta chains below, sequenced in a study of shared clonotypes between healthy human individuals. Sequenced by immunoSEQ multiplex PCR; TCRdb stores in-frame clones only, minus some. This table has 800,000 to 1,200,000 clones, around 78% appearing once. Source material: memory CD4+ T cells from PBMCs. Indicated subset: CD45RA-negative fraction. These TCRs come from a young man in good health. Some clones in this sample may be carry-over from other donors' samples.

The chain is built from TRBV18 and TRBJ2-7, with TRBD2 matching 7 bases. The CDR3 length is 15 residues. Per germline, CDR1 KGHSH and CDR2 LQKENI. The trim removed 2 bases at V and 4 bases at J, leaving 8 bases unmatched. CDR3 protein: CASSPGGSRPYEQYF. For the CDR3, the DNA is TGTGCCAGCTCACCAGGCGGGAGTCGGCCGTACGAGCAGTACTTC.

The CDR3 coding sequence is TGCGCCAGCAGCTGGAAGACAGGGGCCGGGGAGCTGTTTTTT. Its protein product is CASSWKTGAGELFF. V usage is TRBV5-1 and J usage is TRBJ2-2; 8 bases line up with TRBD1. CDR3 length: 14 residues. V was clipped by 3 bases and J by 6 bases; unmatched bases: 4. From germline, CDR1 is SGHRS and CDR2 YFSETQ.

The genes are TRBV6-6 and TRBJ1-2; D is undetermined. The length of the CDR3 is 12 residues. Trimming stripped 5 bases from V and 0 bases from J, with 4 bases between. Germline values: CDR1 MNHNY, CDR2 SVGAGI (reference sequence). CDR3 nucleotides: TGTGCCAGCAGTACCTCTAACTATGGCTACACCTTC. Amino acids: CASSTSNYGYTF.

The V and J genes are TRBV28 and TRBJ2-3; 9 bases align to TRBD2. In germline, CDR1 is MDHEN, CDR2 SYDVKM. This CDR3 spans 18 amino acids. The ends lost 5 bases at V and 5 bases at J; junction bases unmatched: 17. For the CDR3, the DNA is TGTGCCAGCAGTCCGTACGGCTCAGGCGGGAGGGGGATAGATACGCAGTATTTT. Protein: CASSPYGSGGRGIDTQYF.

The sample holds one count of this clone. CDR3 bases: TGCAGCGTTGAGGAGGGGATGGTGGAGACCCAGTACTTC. Amino acid sequence: CSVEEGMVETQYF. The chain has TRBV29-1 and TRBJ2-5, with D possibly being TRBD2 (6 bases). CDR1 SQVTM and CDR2 ANQGSEA come from the germline V gene. V dropped 3 bases and J dropped 5 bases, with 13 bases sitting between them. The CDR3 spans 13 residues.

V usage is TRBV5-6 and J usage is TRBJ1-2, with D uncertain. CDR1 and CDR2 (germline): SGHDT, YYEEEE. Trimming cost V 1 base and J 6 bases, with 7 bases left between them. CDR3 length equals 12 residues. CDR3 nucleotides: TGTGCCAGCAGCTTGATTGGAGATGGCTACACCTTC. It codes for CASSLIGDGYTF.

This sequence joins TRBV7-2 and TRBJ2-7, with D tentatively TRBD1 (6 bases). V was clipped by 1 base and J by 0 bases, with 10 bases between them. There are 15 residues in the CDR3. The germline V gene encodes CDR1 SGHTA and CDR2 FQGNSA. DNA of the CDR3: TGTGCCAGCAGCTTAGTCGGGGACACCTCCTACGAGCAGTACTTC. Translating gives CASSLVGDTSYEQYF.

The V and J genes are TRBV5-1 and TRBJ2-1, with D uncertain. V was clipped by 0 bases and J by 0 bases, with 13 bases between them. The germline gives CDR1 SGHRS, CDR2 YFSETQ. The CDR3 is 17 amino acids. In DNA form, the CDR3 reads TGCGCCAGCAGCTTGGCGGCAGCCAGGAGCTCCTACAATGAGCAGTTCTTC. This encodes CASSLAAARSSYNEQFF. Variable domain in full (rest from reference TRBV5-1 and TRBJ2-1): KAGVTQTPRYLIKTRGQQVTLSCSPISGHRSVSWYQQTPGQGLQFLFEYFSETQRNKGNFPGRFSGRQFSNSRSEMNVSTLELGDSALYLCASSLAAARSSYNEQFFGPGTRLTVL.

This clone was seen a handful of times. The chain employs TRBV27 and TRBJ1-1; D possibly corresponds to TRBD1 (5 bases). Between the trimmed V and J ends, which lost 5 bases and 5 bases, there was a span of 18 bases. The CDR3 has 15 residues. Germline-derived CDR1 and CDR2 are MNHEY and SMNVEV (reference sequence). In DNA form, the CDR3 reads TGTGCCAGCAGTCCCGGGGGGGTAGGTGAGACTGAAGCTTTCTTT. Translation gives CASSPGGVGETEAFF.

As to this clone: The sample contains more than one DNA sequence encoding this CDR3. The CDR3 reads CASSPPGQGTYEQYF. As DNA, the CDR3 is TGTGCCAGCTCACCTCCGGGACAGGGGACCTACGAGCAGTACTTC. The chain combines TRBV18 with TRBJ2-7; TRBD1 aligns across 10 bases. Germline V gives CDR1 KGHSH, CDR2 LQKENI. The CDR3 is made up of 15 amino acids. The V and J ends lost 3 bases and 2 bases, in that order; junction bases with no gene match: 4.

V gene TRBV18 combines with J gene TRBJ2-5; 8 positions match TRBD2. Looked up from germline, CDR1 is KGHSH and CDR2 is LQKENI. V trimming: 2 bases; J trimming: 3 bases; junction bases outside the gene matches: 8. The CDR3 runs to 16 residues. The CDR3 DNA sequence: TGTGCCAGCTCACCAATAGAGACTAGCGTAGAAGAGACCCAGTACTTC. Translated: CASSPIETSVEETQYF.

This chain connects TRBV5-5 to TRBJ1-2; TRBD1 is a possible D gene (5 bases). This CDR3 is built from 14 residues. V was cut by 5 bases and J by 8 bases, with 19 bases left in between. Germline V gene sequence: CDR1 SGHKS, CDR2 YYEKEE (reference sequence). In DNA, the CDR3 is TGTGCCAGCAGGACAAGTGCGGGACTCTCGGGCTACACCTTC. It codes for CASRTSAGLSGYTF.

Only one count was recorded for this clone. This chain uses TRBV10-3 with TRBJ2-3; D is ambiguous. CDR1 and CDR2 from the germline V gene are ENHRY and SYGVKD. The CDR3 sequence is 11 residues long. The V gene lost 2 bases and the J gene lost 3 bases, with 0 bases spanning the gap. The CDR3 DNA is TGTGCCATCAGTGAGACAGATACGCAGTATTTT. Its translation is CAISETDTQYF.

The V and J genes are TRBV5-1 and TRBJ1-3; 8 nucleotides line up with TRBD1. Germline CDR1 SGHRS, CDR2 YFSETQ. CDR3 length: 15 amino acids. V lost 5 bases to trimming and J lost 1 base; unmatched junction nucleotides: 5. The CDR3 DNA reads as TGCGCCAGCAGTCCCGGACAGGGATCTGGAAACACCATATATTTT. It translates to CASSPGQGSGNTIYF.

Turning to this clone: The sample has other DNA sequences that encode this CDR3 too. V usage is TRBV18 and J usage is TRBJ2-7, with D possibly being TRBD2 (5 bases). Germline V gene sequence: CDR1 KGHSH, CDR2 LQKENI. V was trimmed by 6 bases and J by 2 bases, leaving 14 bases between them. The CDR3 is 14 amino acids. The CDR3 bases are TGTGCCAGCTCCCCGAGCGGCTCCCCCTACGAGCAGTACTTC. Translated, it gives CASSPSGSPYEQYF.

With respect to this clone: One junction end does not reproduce the germline sequence, and a read error may be involved. The chain recombines TRBV7-9 with TRBJ2-1, with D maybe TRBD1 (6 bases). The length of the CDR3 is 13 residues. The germline V gene encodes CDR1 SEHNR and CDR2 FQNEAQ (reference sequence). The CDR3 is CASSSSPGHPPIF. CDR3 sequence (DNA): TGTGCCAGCAGCTCGTCGCCGGGACACCCTCCCATCTTC. The full variable domain, with the rest looked up from reference TRBV7-9 and TRBJ2-1, is DTGVSQNPRHKITKRGQNVTFRCDPISEHNRLYWYRQTLGQGPEFLTYFQNEAQLEKSRLLSDRFSAERPKGSFSTLEIQRTEQGDSAMYLCASSSSPGHPPIFGPGTRLTVL.

The chain recombines TRBV27 with TRBJ1-1; the D gene is possibly TRBD1 (5 bases). V was shortened by 8 bases and J by 4 bases, with 17 bases between the two germline ends. This CDR3 is built from 14 residues. Germline CDR1 and CDR2: MNHEY and SMNVEV (reference sequence). The CDR3, as DNA: TGTGCCAGCCTGAAAACGGGTAGGGGCACTGAAGCTTTCTTT. Translation gives CASLKTGRGTEAFF.

The V and J genes are TRBV7-3 and TRBJ1-2; D unclear. From germline, CDR1 is SGHTA and CDR2 FQGTGA. The CDR3 covers 15 residues. Trimming shortened V by 5 bases and J by 3 bases, and 16 bases separated the two germline ends. CDR3 in amino acids: CASSPQLLADYGYTF. In DNA, the CDR3 is TGTGCCAGCAGCCCCCAACTCCTCGCCGACTATGGCTACACCTTC.

The chain uses TRBV6-1 and TRBJ2-1; 9 bases line up with TRBD2. J gave up 4 bases and V 2 bases, and 12 bases lay outside the gene matches. The CDR3 consists of 18 residues. Germline V lookup: CDR1 MNHNS, CDR2 SASEGT. The CDR3 region has the DNA TGTGCCAGCAGTGAAATAAATAATAGACTAGCGGCTTACAATGAGCAGTTCTTC. It codes for CASSEINNRLAAYNEQFF.

Remarks on this clone: Within the sample, other DNA sequences also encode this same CDR3. V is TRBV5-4 and J is TRBJ2-1; TRBD2 matches at 9 bases. Germline CDR1 is SGHNT and CDR2 is YYREEE (reference sequence). This CDR3 has 15 amino acids. J gave up 5 bases and V 2 bases, and 5 bases lay outside the gene matches. CDR3 DNA: TGTGCCAGCAGCTTACTGGCTAGCGGGGACAATGAGCAGTTCTTC. It translates to CASSLLASGDNEQFF.

The chain has TRBV28 and TRBJ2-7; 8 nucleotides match TRBD1. J lost 0 bases, V lost 7 bases, and 8 bases had no gene match. From germline, CDR1 is MDHEN and CDR2 SYDVKM. The CDR3 loop spans 15 amino acids. CDR3 nucleotides: TGTGCCAGCAAAACCGCCGGGACAGGCTCCTACGAGCAGTACTTC. Translated: CASKTAGTGSYEQYF.

The rearrangement joins TRBV7-2 to TRBJ2-1; tentatively, D is TRBD2 (5 bases). CDR1 SGHTA and CDR2 FQGNSA come from the germline V gene. The CDR3 runs 19 residues. Deletions cut 1 base from V and 5 bases from J, with 24 bases between. The CDR3 here is CASSLVPRLTRRNNNEQFF. The CDR3 DNA sequence: TGTGCCAGCAGCTTAGTTCCGAGACTAACACGCCGGAATAACAATGAGCAGTTCTTC.

This clone was picked up one time. The V gene is TRBV5-4, the J gene TRBJ1-2; D unclear. The CDR3 extends over 15 amino acids. Germline V CDR1 and CDR2: SGHNT, YYREEE (reference sequence). Between the trimmed V and J ends, which lost 4 bases and 0 bases, there was a span of 13 bases. The CDR3 region has the DNA TGTGCCAGCAGCGACGGCGGGTCAGCTAACTATGGCTACACCTTC. Its translation is CASSDGGSANYGYTF.

The J gene is TRBJ2-5, the V gene TRBV5-5; unclear D gene. There are 13 residues in the CDR3. The germline CDR1 and CDR2 sequences are SGHKS and YYEKEE (reference sequence). Trimming pared 0 bases from V and 5 bases from J, leaving 8 bases between. The CDR3 nucleotides read TGTGCCAGCAGCTTGGCTCGGGTGGAGACCCAGTACTTC. It encodes CASSLARVETQYF. Supplemented by reference TRBV5-5 and TRBJ2-5, the full variable domain reads DAGVTQSPTHLIKTRGQQVTLRCSPISGHKSVSWYQQVLGQGPQFIFQYYEKEERGRGNFPDRFSARQFPNYSSELNVNALLLGDSALYLCASSLARVETQYFGPGTRLLVL.

The V call is TRBV5-4, the J call TRBJ2-1; D remains unclear. In germline, CDR1 is SGHNT, CDR2 YYREEE (reference sequence). This CDR3 is 13 amino acids long. The V gene lost 1 base and the J gene lost 7 bases, with 9 bases spanning the gap. The DNA for the CDR3 is TGTGCCAGCAGCTTGCTTCAGATAAATGAGCAGTTCTTC. Translating gives CASSLLQINEQFF.